This T cell receptor (beta chain) is from a study of T cells in localized non-small cell lung cancer. Findings and limits, study-wide: Of the tissues analyzed, uninvolved adjacent lung showed maximal T cell clonality, greater than tumor. Heterogeneity remains possible because sequencing was limited to only one tumor region. Longer overall survival accompanied higher blood T cell density. Detection in adjacent lung was observed for a median about 56 of the top 100 tumor clones.

Assay: immunoSEQ multiplex PCR; the TCRdb copy retains only in-frame clones and omits some. The data hold about 54,000 clones, with around 86% observed a single time. Note on this clone: The antigen is unknown.

From germline, CDR1 is SGHRS and CDR2 YFSETQ. V lost 1 base and J 7 bases, leaving 20 bases between the germline ends. The CDR3 covers 16 residues. The V call is TRBV5-1, the J call TRBJ1-1, with D possibly being TRBD1 (5 bases). The sample consisted of peripheral blood, taken before any cancer treatment. The receptor comes from a female donor older than 55 with stage II squamous cell lung carcinoma. CDR3 DNA: TGCGCCAGCAGCTTGAGGACGGGAGGGGTGACTGATGAAGCTTTCTTT. This codes for CASSLRTGGVTDEAFF.